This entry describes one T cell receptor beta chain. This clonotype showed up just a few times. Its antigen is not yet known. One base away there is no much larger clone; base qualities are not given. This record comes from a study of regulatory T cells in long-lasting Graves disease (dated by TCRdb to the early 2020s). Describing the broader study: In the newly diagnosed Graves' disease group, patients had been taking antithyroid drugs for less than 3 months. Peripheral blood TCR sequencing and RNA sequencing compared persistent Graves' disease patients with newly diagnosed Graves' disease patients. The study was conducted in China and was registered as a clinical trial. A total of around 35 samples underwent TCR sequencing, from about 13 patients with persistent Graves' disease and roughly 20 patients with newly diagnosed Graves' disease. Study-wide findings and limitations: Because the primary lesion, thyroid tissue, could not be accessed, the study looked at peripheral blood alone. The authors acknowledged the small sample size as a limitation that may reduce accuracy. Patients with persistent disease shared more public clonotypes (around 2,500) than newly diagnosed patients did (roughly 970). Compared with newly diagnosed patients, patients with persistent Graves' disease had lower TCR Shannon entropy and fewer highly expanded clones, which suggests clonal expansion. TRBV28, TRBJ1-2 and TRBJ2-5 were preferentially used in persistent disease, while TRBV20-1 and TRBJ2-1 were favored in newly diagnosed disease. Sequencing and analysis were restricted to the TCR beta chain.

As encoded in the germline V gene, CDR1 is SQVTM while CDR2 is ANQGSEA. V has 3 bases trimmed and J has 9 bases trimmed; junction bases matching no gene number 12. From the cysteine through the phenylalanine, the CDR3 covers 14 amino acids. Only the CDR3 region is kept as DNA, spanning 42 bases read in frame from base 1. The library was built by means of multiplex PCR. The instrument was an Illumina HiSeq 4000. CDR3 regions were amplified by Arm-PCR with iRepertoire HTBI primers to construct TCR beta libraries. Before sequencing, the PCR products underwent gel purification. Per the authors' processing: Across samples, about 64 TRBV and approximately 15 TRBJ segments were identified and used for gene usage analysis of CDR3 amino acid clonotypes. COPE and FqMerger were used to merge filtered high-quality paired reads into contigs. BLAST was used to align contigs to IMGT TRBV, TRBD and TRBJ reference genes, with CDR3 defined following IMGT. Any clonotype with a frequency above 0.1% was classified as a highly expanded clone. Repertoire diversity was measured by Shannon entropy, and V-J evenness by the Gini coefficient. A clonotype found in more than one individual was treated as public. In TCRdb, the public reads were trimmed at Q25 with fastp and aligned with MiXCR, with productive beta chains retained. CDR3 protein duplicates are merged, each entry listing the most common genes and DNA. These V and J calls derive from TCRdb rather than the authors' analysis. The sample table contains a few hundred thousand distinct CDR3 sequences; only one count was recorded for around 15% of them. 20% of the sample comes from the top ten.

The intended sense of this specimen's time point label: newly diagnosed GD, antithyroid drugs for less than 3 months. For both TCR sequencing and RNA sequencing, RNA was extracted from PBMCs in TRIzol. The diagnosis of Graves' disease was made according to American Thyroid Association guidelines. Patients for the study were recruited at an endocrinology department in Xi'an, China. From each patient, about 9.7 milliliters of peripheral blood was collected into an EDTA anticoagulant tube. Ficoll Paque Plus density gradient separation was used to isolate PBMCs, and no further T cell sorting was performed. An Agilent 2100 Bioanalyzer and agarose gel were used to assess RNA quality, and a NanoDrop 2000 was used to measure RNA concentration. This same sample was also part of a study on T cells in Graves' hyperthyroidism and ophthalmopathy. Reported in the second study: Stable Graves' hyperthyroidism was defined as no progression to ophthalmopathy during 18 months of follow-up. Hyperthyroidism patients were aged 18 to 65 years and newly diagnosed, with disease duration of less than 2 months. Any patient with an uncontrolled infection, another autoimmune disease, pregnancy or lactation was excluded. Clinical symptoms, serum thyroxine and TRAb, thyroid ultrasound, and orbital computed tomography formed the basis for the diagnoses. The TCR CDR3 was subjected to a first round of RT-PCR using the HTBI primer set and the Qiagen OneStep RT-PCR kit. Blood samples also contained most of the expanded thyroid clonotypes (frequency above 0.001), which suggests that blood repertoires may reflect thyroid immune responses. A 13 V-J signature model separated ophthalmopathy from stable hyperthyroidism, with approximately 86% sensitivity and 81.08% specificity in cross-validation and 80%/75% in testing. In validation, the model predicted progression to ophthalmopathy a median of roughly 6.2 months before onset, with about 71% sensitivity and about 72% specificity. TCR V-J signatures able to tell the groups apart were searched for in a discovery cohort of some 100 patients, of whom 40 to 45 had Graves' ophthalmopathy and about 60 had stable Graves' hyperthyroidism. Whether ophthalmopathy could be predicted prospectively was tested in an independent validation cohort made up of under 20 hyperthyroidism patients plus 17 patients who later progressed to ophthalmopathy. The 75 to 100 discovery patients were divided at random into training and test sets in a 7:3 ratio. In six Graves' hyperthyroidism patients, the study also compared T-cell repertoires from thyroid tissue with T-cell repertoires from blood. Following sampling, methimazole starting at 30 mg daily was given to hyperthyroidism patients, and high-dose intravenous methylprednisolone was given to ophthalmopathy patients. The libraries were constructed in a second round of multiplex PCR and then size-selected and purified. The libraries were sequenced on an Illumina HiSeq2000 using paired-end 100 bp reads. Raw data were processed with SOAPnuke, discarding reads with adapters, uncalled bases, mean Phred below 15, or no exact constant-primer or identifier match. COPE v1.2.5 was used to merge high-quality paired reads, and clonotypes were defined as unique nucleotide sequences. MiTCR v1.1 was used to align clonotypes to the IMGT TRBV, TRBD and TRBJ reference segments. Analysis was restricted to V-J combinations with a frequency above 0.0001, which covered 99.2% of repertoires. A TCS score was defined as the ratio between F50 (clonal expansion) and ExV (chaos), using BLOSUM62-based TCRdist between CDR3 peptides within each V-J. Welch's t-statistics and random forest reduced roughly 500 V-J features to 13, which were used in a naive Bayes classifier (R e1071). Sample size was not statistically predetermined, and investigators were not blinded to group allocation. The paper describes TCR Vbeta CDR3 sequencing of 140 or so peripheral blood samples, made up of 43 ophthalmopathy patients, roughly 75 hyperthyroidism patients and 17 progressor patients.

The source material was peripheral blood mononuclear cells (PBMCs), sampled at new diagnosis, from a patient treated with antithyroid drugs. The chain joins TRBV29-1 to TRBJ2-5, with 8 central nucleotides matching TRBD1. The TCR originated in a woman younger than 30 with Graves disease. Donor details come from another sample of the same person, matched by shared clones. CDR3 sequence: CSVDVGTGDRAQYF. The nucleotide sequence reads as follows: TGCAGCGTTGATGTGGGGACAGGTGATCGGGCCCAGTACTTC.